Presented here are 18 T cell receptor beta chains from one specimen sequenced in a study of blood T cell repertoires in COVID-19. Generated by immunoSEQ multiplex PCR, the TCRdb table keeps only in-frame clones and is missing some. Of 25,000 to 35,000 clones listed, 91% are singletons. The sequenced sample was peripheral blood. The receptors derive from a human donor with active COVID-19. The donor label of this sample is uncertain.

V gene TRBV19 combines with J gene TRBJ2-7, with D perhaps TRBD2 (5 bases). Germline CDR1 reads LNHDA; CDR2 reads SQIVND (reference sequence). Between the trimmed V and J ends, which lost 7 bases and 3 bases, there was a span of 16 bases. There are 14 residues in the CDR3. CDR3 DNA: TGTGCCAGTAAGGAGGAGGCGGGTTTCTACGAGCAGTACTTC. The encoded protein is CASKEEAGFYEQYF.

The gene calls are TRBV3-1 (or the pseudogene TRBV3-2) and TRBJ2-7; TRBD2 agrees at 14 bases. This CDR3 spans 15 amino acids. CDR1 is LGHDT, CDR2 YNNKEL, per germline (reference sequence). The V and J ends lost 4 bases and 4 bases, in that order; junction bases with no gene match: 3. The CDR3 reads CASSPRLAGGYEQYF. CDR3 DNA sequence: TGTGCCAGCAGCCCAAGACTAGCGGGGGGGTACGAGCAGTACTTC.

V is TRBV5-6 and J is TRBJ2-7; possible D gene TRBD2, 11 bases. There are 18 residues in the CDR3. Germline V gene lookup returns CDR1 SGHDT and CDR2 YYEEEE. Trimming pared 5 bases from V and 4 bases from J, leaving 28 bases between. The DNA for the CDR3 is TGTGCCAGCAGAGGCGACAGGGGGCTGACTAGCGGGAAGTACGAGCAGTACTTC. This encodes CASRGDRGLTSGKYEQYF. The entire variable domain, with the rest obtained from reference TRBV5-6 and TRBJ2-7, is as follows: DAGVTQSPTHLIKTRGQQVTLRCSPKSGHDTVSWYQQALGQGPQFIFQYYEEEERQRGNFPDRFSGHQFPNYSSELNVNALLLGDSALYLCASRGDRGLTSGKYEQYFGPGTRLTVT.

The chain recombines TRBV9 with TRBJ1-5; tentative D call: TRBD1 (5 bases). V was clipped by 3 bases and J by 0 bases, with 13 bases between them. CDR1 is SGDLS and CDR2 is YYNGEE in the germline V gene. The CDR3 contains 16 residues. CDR3 bases: TGTGCCAGCAGCGGCGACCCGACAGTTAGCAATCAGCCCCAGCATTTT. Its protein is CASSGDPTVSNQPQHF.

This clone was observed a single time. V usage is TRBV27 and J usage is TRBJ2-2; TRBD2 agrees at 12 bases. This CDR3 has 20 residues. The junction had 12 bases not matched to a gene; V was cut back by 0 bases and J by 4 bases. The germline CDR1 and CDR2 sequences are MNHEY and SMNVEV (reference sequence). The CDR3 region is CASSLSAGSLAGGGTGELFF. CDR3 coding DNA: TGTGCCAGCAGTTTATCAGCGGGGAGCCTAGCGGGAGGGGGCACCGGGGAGCTGTTTTTT.

The J gene is TRBJ2-4, the V gene TRBV5-1; possible D gene TRBD2, 6 bases. Trimming removed 0 bases from V and 5 bases from J, with 15 bases in between. Germline V gene lookup returns CDR1 SGHRS and CDR2 YFSETQ. The CDR3 has 16 residues. CDR3 nucleotide sequence: TGCGCCAGCAGCTTGGCCCCGGCAGGGACTCAAAACATTCAGTACTTC. Translated, it gives CASSLAPAGTQNIQYF.

This chain joins TRBV7-2 and TRBJ1-5; D call uncertain. V was shortened by 1 base and J by 11 bases, with 9 bases between the two germline ends. The CDR3 is 12 residues long. Germline V gene sequence: CDR1 SGHTA, CDR2 FQGNSA. The CDR3 region is CASSLDQGAQHF. CDR3 nucleotides: TGTGCCAGCAGCTTAGACCAAGGAGCCCAGCATTTT.

The chain uses TRBV15 and TRBJ2-5; TRBD1 matches at 10 bases. CDR1 and CDR2 from the germline V gene are LNHNV and YYDKDF (reference sequence). The CDR3 sequence is 17 residues long. J lost 3 bases, V lost 3 bases, and 10 bases had no gene match. DNA for the CDR3: TGTGCCACCAGCAGGCACCCCGGGACAGGGGAAGAAGAGACCCAGTACTTC. This sequence encodes CATSRHPGTGEEETQYF.

The chain has TRBV7-2 and TRBJ2-3; D is perhaps TRBD2 (6 bases). Germline CDR1 SGHTA, CDR2 FQGNSA. This CDR3 has 16 amino acids. The ends were cut back, 4 bases at V and 4 bases at J, with 18 bases in the middle. CDR3 in amino acids: CASSSSSGVRADTQYF. CDR3 DNA: TGTGCCAGCAGCTCCTCCTCGGGGGTACGCGCAGATACGCAGTATTTT.

This clone was picked up a small number of times. The rearrangement links TRBV10-1 to TRBJ2-2; 9 bases agree with TRBD1. CDR1 is WNHNN and CDR2 is SYGVQD in the germline V gene (reference sequence). CDR3 length equals 16 residues. V lost 6 bases and J lost 0; bases outside the gene matches: 5. The chain's CDR3 is CASREGTGTNTGELFF. CDR3 coding DNA: TGCGCCAGCAGAGAAGGGACAGGGACGAACACCGGGGAGCTGTTTTTT.

This chain connects TRBV7-8 to TRBJ2-7; 10 positions agree with TRBD2. This CDR3 region has 15 residues. The V gene's germline CDR1 is SGHVS and CDR2 FQNEAQ. The ends lost 5 bases at V and 3 bases at J; junction bases unmatched: 7. This chain's CDR3 is CASSPRLAGLYEQYF. The CDR3 nucleotides read TGTGCCAGCAGCCCTAGACTAGCGGGCCTCTACGAGCAGTACTTC.

V usage is TRBV28 and J usage is TRBJ2-2; 7 bases fit TRBD2. V trimming: 2 bases; J trimming: 5 bases; junction bases outside the gene matches: 8. The CDR3 length is 16 residues. CDR1 is MDHEN and CDR2 is SYDVKM in the germline V gene. The CDR3: CASSLSGREWTGELFF. For the CDR3, the DNA is TGTGCCAGCAGTTTAAGCGGGCGGGAGTGGACCGGGGAGCTGTTTTTT. The full variable domain, its missing parts supplied by reference TRBV28 and TRBJ2-2, is DVKVTQSSRYLVKRTGEKVFLECVQDMDHENMFWYRQDPGLGLRLIYFSYDVKMKEKGDIPEGYSVSREKKERFSLILESASTNQTSMYLCASSLSGREWTGELFFGEGSRLTVL.

This clone has only one observation. This rearrangement joins TRBV6-5 to TRBJ1-2; 9 positions agree with TRBD1. This CDR3 is built from 15 residues. Per the germline V gene, CDR1 is MNHEY and CDR2 is SVGAGI. The V gene end was trimmed by 7 bases and the J gene end by 8 bases; junction bases not matched to a gene: 14. The DNA of the CDR3 is TGTGCCAGCAAACTGGACAGGGGTTCGTTACGAGGCTACACCTTC. This codes for CASKLDRGSLRGYTF.

The rearrangement links TRBV3-1 (or the pseudogene TRBV3-2) to TRBJ2-5; possibly TRBD2 for D (5 bases). Germline V gene lookup returns CDR1 LGHDT and CDR2 YNNKEL (reference sequence). Deletions cut 6 bases from V and 5 bases from J, with 13 bases between. The CDR3 spans 13 residues. CDR3 DNA sequence: TGTGCCAGCAGGGGTTCCGGGATCGAGACCCAGTACTTC. As protein: CASRGSGIETQYF.

The rearrangement links TRBV5-5 to TRBJ2-2; TRBD1 aligns across 7 bases. The CDR3 spans 18 residues. After removal of 0 bases from V and 0 bases from J, the junction contained 8 bases not matched to a gene. Germline assignment: CDR1 SGHKS and CDR2 YYEKEE (reference sequence). The CDR3 is CASSLVNRGYSNTGELFF. The CDR3 nucleotides read TGTGCCAGCAGCTTGGTTAACAGGGGCTACTCGAACACCGGGGAGCTGTTTTTT.

This sequence joins TRBV7-9 and TRBJ1-1, with D unresolved. Trimming pared 1 base from V and 0 bases from J, leaving 6 bases between. The CDR3 length is 14 residues. Germline V gene data show CDR1 as SEHNR and CDR2 as FQNEAQ (reference sequence). The CDR3 reads CASSLGQMNTEAFF. CDR3 sequence (DNA): TGTGCCAGCAGCTTAGGGCAGATGAACACTGAAGCTTTCTTT.

This chain uses TRBV6-5 with TRBJ1-1; no firm D call. This CDR3 has 16 residues. V gave up 2 bases and J gave up 5 bases, with 18 bases separating them. From germline, CDR1 is MNHEY and CDR2 SVGAGI. CDR3 nucleotides: TGTGCCAGCAGTTACCGACTGGTTTTGGAAGGAACTGAAGCTTTCTTT. Its translation is CASSYRLVLEGTEAFF.

This chain joins TRBV9 and TRBJ2-1; 12 nucleotides agree with TRBD2. This CDR3 has 15 residues. The germline V gene has CDR1 SGDLS and CDR2 YYNGEE. Germline trimming cut 2 bases from V and 7 bases from J; bases unmatched to any gene: 4. The CDR3 region is CASSVTSGSGNEQFF. For the CDR3, the DNA is TGTGCCAGCAGCGTGACTAGCGGGAGTGGGAATGAGCAGTTCTTC.